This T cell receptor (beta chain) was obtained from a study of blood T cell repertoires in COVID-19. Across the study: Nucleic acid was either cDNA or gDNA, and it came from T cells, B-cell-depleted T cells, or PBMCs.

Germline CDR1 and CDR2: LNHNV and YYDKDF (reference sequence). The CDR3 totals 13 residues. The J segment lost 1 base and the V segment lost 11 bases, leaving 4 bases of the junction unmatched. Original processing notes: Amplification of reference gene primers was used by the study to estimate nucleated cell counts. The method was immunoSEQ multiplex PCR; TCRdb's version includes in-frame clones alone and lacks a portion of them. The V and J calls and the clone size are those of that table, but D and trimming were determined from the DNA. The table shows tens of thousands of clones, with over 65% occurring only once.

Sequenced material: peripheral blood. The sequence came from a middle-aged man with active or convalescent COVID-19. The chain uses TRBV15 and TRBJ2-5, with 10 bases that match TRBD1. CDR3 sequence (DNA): TGTGCCTTGGGACAGGGGTTCCAAGAGACCCAGTACTTC. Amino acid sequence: CALGQGFQETQYF. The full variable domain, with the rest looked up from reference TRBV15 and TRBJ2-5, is DAMVIQNPRYQVTQFGKPVTLSCSQTLNHNVMYWYQQKSSQAPKLLFHYYDKDFNNEADTPDNFQSRRPNTSFCFLDIRSPGLGDTAMYLCALGQGFQETQYFGPGTRLLVL.